Presented here are 21 T cell receptor beta chains from one specimen sequenced in a study of control samples from healthy donors and cancer patients. Libraries were prepared by immunoSEQ multiplex PCR; TCRdb keeps only in-frame clonotypes and omits some of them. The table lists about 77,000 clones, approximately 92% of them singletons, with approximately 6% in the top ten. The source material was blood. The source of these receptors is a woman aged 55-75 years in good health.

The chain joins TRBV4-2 to TRBJ2-1; D gene unclear. V gave up 0 bases and J gave up 0 bases, with 6 bases separating them. Germline CDR1 and CDR2: LGHNA and YNFKEQ. The CDR3 is made up of 15 amino acids. The CDR3 DNA follows: TGTGCCAGCAGCCAAGAAGTGAGCTCCTACAATGAGCAGTTCTTC. It is translated as CASSQEVSSYNEQFF.

J is TRBJ1-2 and V is TRBV5-1; the match to TRBD1 covers 8 bases. Per the germline V gene, CDR1 is SGHRS and CDR2 is YFSETQ. The V segment lost 7 bases and the J segment 7 bases; nucleotides outside the gene matches: 9. The CDR3 totals 13 residues. Here the CDR3 reads CASGAGGDFGYTF. DNA of the CDR3: TGCGCCAGCGGTGCAGGGGGCGATTTTGGCTACACCTTC.

This clone occurred once. The V gene is TRBV28, the J gene TRBJ1-2; no firm D call. The CDR3 runs to 11 residues. CDR1 is MDHEN and CDR2 is SYDVKM in the germline V gene. The ends were cut back, 3 bases at V and 5 bases at J, with 4 bases in the middle. CDR3 protein: CASSLEYGYTF. The CDR3 DNA reads TGTGCCAGCAGTTTGGAGTATGGCTACACCTTC.

This clone was found a few times. V gene TRBV30 combines with J gene TRBJ2-1; TRBD1 agrees at 7 bases. J gave up 15 bases and V 4 bases, and 12 bases lay outside the gene matches. Per the germline V gene, CDR1 is GTSNPN and CDR2 is SVGIG (reference sequence). The CDR3 extends over 12 amino acids. The CDR3 sequence: CAWTSDRPGRFF. CDR3 DNA: TGTGCCTGGACTTCGGACAGGCCGGGTCGGTTCTTC.

The J gene is TRBJ2-7, the V gene TRBV27, with 10 bases that match TRBD2. V was pared by 1 base and J by 3 bases, with 3 bases of the junction left unmatched. The CDR3 covers 15 residues. From germline, CDR1 is MNHEY and CDR2 SMNVEV (reference sequence). CDR3 in DNA: TGTGCCAGCAGTTTATTGGCTAGCGGGAGCTACGAGCAGTACTTC. This encodes CASSLLASGSYEQYF.

V usage is TRBV11-2 and J usage is TRBJ1-3; D is perhaps TRBD1 (5 bases). CDR1 SGHAT and CDR2 FQNNGV come from the germline V gene. The ends were cut back, 7 bases at V and 0 bases at J, with 10 bases in the middle. This CDR3 has 14 residues. The CDR3 coding sequence is TGTGCCAGCAAATGGGGGAACTCTGGAAACACCATATATTTT. Protein product: CASKWGNSGNTIYF.

This clone was seen once. The chain employs TRBV19 and TRBJ2-1, with a possible D match to TRBD2 (7 bases). This CDR3 is built from 15 residues. Germline V gene lookup returns CDR1 LNHDA and CDR2 SQIVND (reference sequence). With 6 bases removed from V and 3 bases from J, the gap between germline ends came to 15 bases. The CDR3 DNA sequence: TGTGCCAGTAGATGGGGGCGGGAGTTCTACAATGAGCAGTTCTTC. Protein sequence: CASRWGREFYNEQFF.

The chain has TRBV6-5 and TRBJ2-7; the D gene is possibly TRBD2 (5 bases). V gave up 7 bases and J gave up 3 bases, with 19 bases separating them. The length of the CDR3 is 15 residues. Germline V gives CDR1 MNHEY, CDR2 SVGAGI. CDR3 sequence: CASIWGAGVNYEQYF. DNA of the CDR3: TGTGCCAGCATCTGGGGAGCAGGAGTAAACTACGAGCAGTACTTC.

V and J are TRBV18 and TRBJ2-5; D remains ambiguous. Trimming removed 2 bases from V and 2 bases from J, with 12 bases in between. Germline V gene data show CDR1 as KGHSH and CDR2 as LQKENI. The CDR3 consists of 15 residues. The CDR3 loop reads CASSPVYVQQETQYF. The DNA of the CDR3 is TGTGCCAGCTCACCAGTTTATGTCCAGCAAGAGACCCAGTACTTC.

V gene TRBV5-6 combines with J gene TRBJ1-6, with 7 nucleotides matching TRBD1. This CDR3 contains 14 residues. Losses at the gene ends were 3 bases for V and 7 bases for J; bases not matched to a gene: 4. Germline CDR1 is SGHDT and CDR2 is YYEEEE. The CDR3, as DNA: TGTGCCAGCAGCTCCAGGGGGATCAATTCACCCCTCCACTTT. Translated, it gives CASSSRGINSPLHF.

Details on this clone: Relative to the germline gene, one junction end is altered; a read error may explain this. This chain links TRBV28 with TRBJ2-5; D unclear. This CDR3 has 13 amino acids. Germline V gives CDR1 MDHEN, CDR2 SYDVKM. The CDR3 region has the DNA TGTGCCGGCAGTATACGGACCTCGGAGACCCAGTACTTC. It translates to CAGSIRTSETQYF.

This sequence joins TRBV7-3 and TRBJ2-2, with a weak D call TRBD2 (6 bases). Germline assignment: CDR1 SGHTA and CDR2 FQGTGA. V dropped 4 bases and J dropped 3 bases, with 12 bases sitting between them. The CDR3 has 15 residues. The CDR3 DNA is TGTGCCAGCAGCTCCGGAGGGCTTTACACCGGGGAGCTGTTTTTT. This translates into CASSSGGLYTGELFF.

The rearrangement uses TRBV28 and TRBJ2-7; D is ambiguous. V lost 6 bases and J 5 bases, leaving 8 bases between the germline ends. Germline V gene data show CDR1 as MDHEN and CDR2 as SYDVKM. The CDR3 sequence is 11 residues long. In nucleotides, the CDR3 is TGTGCCAGCAGGTTCTTTGACGAGCAGTACTTC. Its translation: CASRFFDEQYF. The full variable domain, its missing parts supplied by reference TRBV28 and TRBJ2-7, is DVKVTQSSRYLVKRTGEKVFLECVQDMDHENMFWYRQDPGLGLRLIYFSYDVKMKEKGDIPEGYSVSREKKERFSLILESASTNQTSMYLCASRFFDEQYFGPGTRLTVT.

This clone showed up just once. The V call is TRBV2, the J call TRBJ1-5; 7 positions agree with TRBD1. Germline-derived CDR1 and CDR2 are SNHLY and FYNNEI. The CDR3 length is 18 residues. With V trimmed by 2 bases and J by 0 bases, 10 bases remained unmatched. The CDR3 reads CASSESSDRIYSNQPQHF. CDR3 coding DNA: TGTGCCAGCAGTGAATCCTCGGACAGGATTTATAGCAATCAGCCCCAGCATTTT. The full variable domain, with the rest looked up from reference TRBV2 and TRBJ1-5, is EPEVTQTPSHQVTQMGQEVILRCVPISNHLYFYWYRQILGQKVEFLVSFYNNEISEKSEIFDDQFSVERPDGSNFTLKIRSTKLEDSAMYFCASSESSDRIYSNQPQHFGDGTRLSIL.

The genes are TRBV4-3 and TRBJ1-3; D may be TRBD1 (6 bases). CDR1 is LGHNA and CDR2 is YSLEER in the germline V gene. V was trimmed by 3 bases and J by 0 bases, leaving 12 bases between them. There are 16 residues in the CDR3. DNA for the CDR3: TGCGCCAGCAGCCAGGGACCGGGGGCCTCTGGAAACACCATATATTTT. Amino acids: CASSQGPGASGNTIYF.

The chain uses TRBV19 and TRBJ2-1; perhaps TRBD2 as D (6 bases). V lost 1 base to trimming and J lost 5 bases, with 12 bases between them. Germline V gives CDR1 LNHDA, CDR2 SQIVND (reference sequence). The CDR3 contains 15 residues. CDR3: CASSIVGGLNNEQFF. CDR3 nucleotides: TGTGCCAGTAGTATAGTGGGGGGACTCAACAATGAGCAGTTCTTC. The variable domain in full, with the rest retrieved from reference TRBV19 and TRBJ2-1, is DGGITQSPKYLFRKEGQNVTLSCEQNLNHDAMYWYRQDPGQGLRLIYYSQIVNDFQKGDIAEGYSVSREKKESFPLTVTSAQKNPTAFYLCASSIVGGLNNEQFFGPGTRLTVL.

The chain uses TRBV11-3 and TRBJ2-3; D unclear. CDR3 size: 15 residues. CDR1 is SGHNT and CDR2 is YENEEA in the germline V gene. V was clipped by 1 base and J by 0 bases, with 8 bases between them. The CDR3, as DNA: TGTGCCAGCAGCTTAGGGACCCTAAGCACAGATACGCAGTATTTT. Translating gives CASSLGTLSTDTQYF.

The V and J genes are TRBV4-1 and TRBJ2-1; the match to TRBD2 covers 7 bases. The CDR3 totals 15 residues. In germline, CDR1 is MGHRA, CDR2 YSYEKL. The V and J ends lost 4 bases and 1 base, in that order; junction bases with no gene match: 4. CDR3 DNA: TGCGCCAGCAGCCGCGGGACTAATTCCTACAATGAGCAGTTCTTC. This sequence encodes CASSRGTNSYNEQFF.

This chain connects TRBV4-1 to TRBJ2-1, with 14 bases that match TRBD2. CDR1 and CDR2 (germline): MGHRA, YSYEKL. Germline trimming cut 4 bases from V and 7 bases from J; bases unmatched to any gene: 3. There are 15 residues in the CDR3. CDR3 residues: CASSRGTSGSNEQFF. DNA of the CDR3: TGCGCCAGCAGCCGCGGGACTAGCGGGAGTAATGAGCAGTTCTTC.

Only one count was recorded for this clone. The CDR3 DNA reads as TGCAGCGTTGACGGAGCGGGAGTCACAGATACGCAGTATTTT. This sequence encodes CSVDGAGVTDTQYF. The V gene is TRBV29-1, the J gene TRBJ2-3, with 8 bases lining up with TRBD2. CDR3 length: 14 amino acids. The germline V gene encodes CDR1 SQVTM and CDR2 ANQGSEA. J was trimmed by 2 bases and V by 3 bases; bases with no gene match: 4.

The J gene is TRBJ2-2, the V gene TRBV24-1, with 8 bases that match TRBD1. This CDR3 is built from 13 residues. Germline CDR1 and CDR2: KGHDR and SFDVKD. V shed 10 bases, J shed 1 base, and the junction held 1 base outside the gene matches. The CDR3 here is CATGQENTGELFF. CDR3 bases: TGTGCCACGGGACAGGAGAACACCGGGGAGCTGTTTTTT.